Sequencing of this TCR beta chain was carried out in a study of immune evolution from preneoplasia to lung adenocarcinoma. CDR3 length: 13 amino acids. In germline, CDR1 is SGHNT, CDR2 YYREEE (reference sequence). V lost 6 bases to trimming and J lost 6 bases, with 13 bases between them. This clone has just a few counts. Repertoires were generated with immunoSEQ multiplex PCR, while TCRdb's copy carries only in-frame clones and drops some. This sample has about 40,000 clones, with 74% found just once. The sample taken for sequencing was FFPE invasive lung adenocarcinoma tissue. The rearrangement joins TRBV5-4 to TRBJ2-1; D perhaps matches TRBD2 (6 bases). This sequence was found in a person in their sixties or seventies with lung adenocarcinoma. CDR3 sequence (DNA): TGTGCCAGCATGACCGGGACTTCCAATGAGCAGTTCTTC. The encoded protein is CASMTGTSNEQFF.